This entry is about one T cell receptor beta chain. This receptor's antigen is unknown. The record has no base qualities; no much larger clone is one base away. The data were obtained in a study of blood T cell repertoires in COVID-19 (dated by TCRdb to 2018 to 2021). In the study overall: Samples from collaborators originated in the United States, Italy and Spain and spanned both the acute and convalescent phases of COVID-19. The material from the prospective study consisted of cDNA or gDNA derived from T cells, B-cell-depleted T cells, or PBMCs. Deeply sampled blood TCRbeta repertoires from subjects exposed to, actively infected with, or recovered from COVID-19 were included in the dataset. A freely available public database, intended as a resource for researchers studying the immune response to SARS-CoV-2, is where the repertoires were released. Samples came from the ongoing ImmuneRACE study (first 160 participants) plus 1,254 subjects from 6 global collaborators. Nearly every sample came with metadata listing a de-identified subject ID, COVID-19 status, age in years and sex. Where HLA class I and class II types were available, the types were taken from metadata supplied by the sample provider, not from assay-based typing. Broader findings and caveats from the paper: The amount of clinical and demographic metadata varied by source and participant and was provided uncurated.

TCRbeta CDR3 regions were amplified from genomic DNA by means of the immunoSEQ Assay, a bias-controlled multiplex PCR. On the study's bioinformatics: Within the assay, amplification of reference gene primers was used to estimate how many nucleated cells each sample contained. To quantify the absolute abundance of each unique TCRbeta CDR3 rearrangement, sequence reads were collapsed and filtered. For each sample, productive Simpson clonality was calculated by taking the square root of Simpson's diversity index across productive rearrangements. TCRdb carries this immuneACCESS record with in-frame sequences only. Its versions omit some clonotypes, under half of them owing to an unresolved V gene in the studies checked, with the rest unexplained. Clone size and V and J calls were adopted from that table, with D and trimming inferred from the DNA. This sample is represented by about 130,000 clones; 70% to 90% of them were singletons. About 3.6% of the sample comes from the top ten.

Collaborating institutions collected whole blood in K2EDTA tubes following their own protocols. For TCRbeta analysis, collaborators shipped samples as frozen whole blood, isolated PBMCs, or DNA extracted from either of those sample types. Compared with germline, V lacks 3 bases and J lacks 7 bases; bases without a gene match: 12. There are 15 amino acids in the CDR3, from cysteine to phenylalanine inclusive. Only the CDR3 region is kept as DNA, spanning 45 bases read in frame from base 1. The germline V gene supplies CDR1 SGHRS and CDR2 YFSETQ. This clonotype was obtained from a woman between 55 and 75 years old with acute or convalescent COVID-19. The sequencing input was peripheral blood. The V and J genes are TRBV5-1 and TRBJ2-7, and TRBD1 matches 8 of the central bases. The CDR3 region: CASSYAAGGAGEQYF. The nucleotide sequence reads as follows: TGCGCCAGCAGCTATGCAGCAGGGGGCGCGGGGGAGCAGTACTTC.